The 30 T cell receptor beta chains in this list originate from one sample, sequenced in a study of blood T cell repertoires in COVID-19 (dated by TCRdb to about 2020). Library prep was done by the immunoSEQ multiplex PCR assay. TCRdb took this table from immuneACCESS and kept in-frame rearrangements with V and J called. Such tables lack part of the clones; where checked against another copy, unresolved V genes explain under half of the gap, and the rest is unexplained. Here the sample has fewer than 250,000 clones; about 83% occur a single time. The leading ten clones occupy about 3.9% of the sample. Material for sequencing was PBMCs or T cells enriched from blood (not recorded which). These receptors came from a middle-aged woman who had been exposed to COVID-19.

This rearrangement joins TRBV5-4 to TRBJ2-7; 7 bases line up with TRBD2. The germline CDR1 and CDR2 sequences are SGHNT and YYREEE (reference sequence). CDR3 size: 15 residues. The junction had 9 bases not matched to a gene; V was cut back by 4 bases and J by 2 bases. The CDR3 DNA is TGTGCCAGCAGCACCTCAGCCGGGGGGACCTACGAGCAGTACTTC. This gives the protein CASSTSAGGTYEQYF.

The rearrangement joins TRBV29-1 to TRBJ2-2; 9 nucleotides align to TRBD2. The CDR3 has 16 amino acids. Germline V gene sequence: CDR1 SQVTM, CDR2 ANQGSEA. Unmatched junction bases numbered 7, after V lost 1 base and J lost 4 bases. The CDR3 DNA reads TGCAGCGTTGAAGGAAGCGGGGGGAGAGGCACCGGGGAGCTGTTTTTT. Translation: CSVEGSGGRGTGELFF.

The chain carries TRBV5-1 and TRBJ2-5, with 9 bases matching TRBD2. Germline lookup yields CDR1 SGHRS and CDR2 YFSETQ. CDR3 length equals 14 residues. V shed 0 bases, J shed 3 bases, and the junction held 0 bases outside the gene matches. The CDR3 DNA reads TGCGCCAGCAGCTTGGTAGCGGGGGAAGAGACCCAGTACTTC. Its protein product is CASSLVAGEETQYF.

V gene TRBV27 combines with J gene TRBJ1-1; TRBD1 matches at 7 bases. The J segment lost 5 bases and the V segment lost 8 bases, leaving 17 bases of the junction unmatched. There are 16 residues in the CDR3. Germline CDR1 reads MNHEY; CDR2 reads SMNVEV (reference sequence). The CDR3 DNA follows: TGTGCCAGCTTCGGGTACCTGACAGGGCTGGGAACTGAAGCTTTCTTT. Translated: CASFGYLTGLGTEAFF.

The chain is built from TRBV3-1 (or the pseudogene TRBV3-2) and TRBJ1-6; no definite D call. Germline CDR1 and CDR2: LGHDT and YNNKEL (reference sequence). With 0 bases removed from V and 8 bases from J, the gap between germline ends came to 5 bases. This CDR3 has 13 amino acids. This chain's CDR3 is CASSQDRYSPLHF. Written as DNA, the CDR3 is TGTGCCAGCAGCCAAGATCGGTATTCACCCCTCCACTTT.

The CDR3: CASSQFTTGLNYGYTF. The CDR3 bases are TGTGCCAGCAGCCAATTTACTACAGGGCTTAACTATGGCTACACCTTC. The V gene is TRBV3-1 (or the pseudogene TRBV3-2), the J gene TRBJ1-2; D possibly corresponds to TRBD1 (6 bases). Trimming removed 2 bases from V and 1 base from J, with 14 bases in between. The CDR3 is made up of 16 amino acids. Germline assignment: CDR1 LGHDT and CDR2 YNNKEL (reference sequence).

The rearrangement joins TRBV19 to TRBJ2-7, with 10 bases that match TRBD2. V lost 6 bases and J lost 7; bases outside the gene matches: 12. The germline gives CDR1 LNHDA, CDR2 SQIVND (reference sequence). The CDR3 is 15 residues long. Here the CDR3 reads CASRSTSGVAGEQYF. Written as DNA, the CDR3 is TGTGCCAGTAGATCCACTAGCGGGGTGGCGGGTGAGCAGTACTTC.

About this clone itself: The junction and the germline gene differ at one end; a read error may be behind it. V gene TRBV30 combines with J gene TRBJ2-5; 11 positions match TRBD1. The CDR3 length is 10 residues. Germline V gives CDR1 GTSNPN, CDR2 SVGIG (reference sequence). CDR3: CARNGTGGNF. CDR3 DNA sequence: TGTGCCAGAAACGGGACAGGGGGGAACTTC.

CDR3 region: CASSVEGGELRANYGYTF. The DNA for the CDR3 is TGTGCCAGCAGCGTAGAGGGGGGGGAGCTGCGTGCTAACTATGGCTACACCTTC. This chain links TRBV9 with TRBJ1-2; a possible D gene is TRBD1 (6 bases). Trimming shortened V by 0 bases and J by 0 bases, and 18 bases separated the two germline ends. Germline CDR1 SGDLS, CDR2 YYNGEE. CDR3 length: 18 residues.

This chain connects TRBV5-1 to TRBJ1-5; no firm D call. V lost 0 bases and J lost 5, with 12 bases in between. Germline lookup yields CDR1 SGHRS and CDR2 YFSETQ. The CDR3 spans 15 residues. Here the CDR3 reads CASSLAPGIHQPQHF. As DNA, the CDR3 is TGCGCCAGCAGCTTGGCCCCGGGGATTCATCAGCCCCAGCATTTT.

The rearrangement uses TRBV18 and TRBJ1-3; 7 nucleotides match TRBD1. Germline V gives CDR1 KGHSH, CDR2 LQKENI. Trimming removed 2 bases from V and 3 bases from J; junction bases left unmatched: 16. The CDR3 extends over 19 amino acids. CDR3 sequence (DNA): TGTGCCAGCTCACCAACGGAGGACAGGATCACGGGTTTTGGAAACACCATATATTTT. Translated: CASSPTEDRITGFGNTIYF. Using reference TRBV18 and TRBJ1-3 for the parts outside the CDR3, the full variable domain is NAGVMQNPRHLVRRRGQEARLRCSPMKGHSHVYWYRQLPEEGLKFMVYLQKENIIDESGMPKERFSAEFPKEGPSILRIQQVVRGDSAAYFCASSPTEDRITGFGNTIYFGEGSWLTVV.

The V gene is TRBV6-1, the J gene TRBJ1-2; D gene ambiguous. CDR3 length: 14 amino acids. Germline values: CDR1 MNHNS, CDR2 SASEGT. Trimming stripped 3 bases from V and 5 bases from J, with 13 bases between. CDR3 DNA: TGTGCCAGCAGTGAGAGTGGGCAGCTTTATGGCTACACCTTC. The encoded protein is CASSESGQLYGYTF.

The chain joins TRBV19 to TRBJ2-7; TRBD1 is a possible D gene (6 bases). Trimming removed 2 bases from V and 3 bases from J, with 11 bases in between. The CDR3 length is 14 residues. Germline CDR1 LNHDA, CDR2 SQIVND (reference sequence). The CDR3 nucleotides read TGTGCCAGTAGTATAAGGGGGAAACTCTACGAGCAGTACTTC. As protein: CASSIRGKLYEQYF.

This clone occurred a few times. CDR3 DNA: TGCGCCAGCAGGCATAGGACAGGGCGGGGAAACACCATATATTTT. This encodes CASRHRTGRGNTIYF. This chain joins TRBV23-1 and TRBJ1-3; 8 nucleotides match TRBD1. TRBV23-1 is sorted into the ORF group, with uncertain function. V was clipped by 6 bases and J by 4 bases; unmatched bases: 8. The CDR3 loop spans 15 amino acids.

The rearrangement links TRBV3-1 (or the pseudogene TRBV3-2) to TRBJ1-1, with a weak D call TRBD1 (6 bases). The V and J ends lost 3 bases and 4 bases respectively, with 15 bases between them. The CDR3 has 15 residues. The germline gives CDR1 LGHDT, CDR2 YNNKEL (reference sequence). CDR3: CASSQDRPGGTEAFF. The CDR3, as DNA: TGTGCCAGCAGCCAGGACAGACCTGGAGGCACTGAAGCTTTCTTT.

The chain employs TRBV27 and TRBJ2-7, with D perhaps matching TRBD2 (5 bases). Between the trimmed V and J ends, which lost 4 bases and 5 bases, there was a span of 6 bases. There are 11 residues in the CDR3. CDR1 is MNHEY, CDR2 SMNVEV, per germline (reference sequence). CDR3 sequence (DNA): TGTGCCAGCAGTTCCGGGAACGAGCAGTACTTC. It codes for CASSSGNEQYF.

This clone was recorded once. The chain couples TRBV5-1 to TRBJ2-6; D is possibly TRBD2 (6 bases). V lost 0 bases and J 4 bases, leaving 17 bases between the germline ends. In germline, CDR1 is SGHRS, CDR2 YFSETQ. The CDR3 has 18 amino acids. CDR3 residues: CASSLGDFRGSGANVLTF. Written as DNA, the CDR3 is TGCGCCAGCAGCTTGGGGGACTTCCGTGGTTCGGGGGCCAACGTCCTGACTTTC.

V gene TRBV30 combines with J gene TRBJ1-5; 8 bases map to TRBD1. This CDR3 is built from 12 residues. From germline, CDR1 is GTSNPN and CDR2 SVGIG (reference sequence). Trimming at V came to 6 bases and at J to 6 bases, leaving 4 bases not matched to a gene. CDR3 in amino acids: CACGQGSQPQHF. DNA of the CDR3: TGTGCCTGTGGACAGGGAAGTCAGCCCCAGCATTTT.

The sample holds a few counts of this clone. The chain combines TRBV27 with TRBJ2-4, with TRBD2 identical over 13 bases. From germline, CDR1 is MNHEY and CDR2 SMNVEV (reference sequence). The J segment lost 4 bases and the V segment lost 5 bases, leaving 5 bases of the junction unmatched. The CDR3 length is 16 residues. CDR3 in DNA: TGTGCCAGCAGTCTTCAGACTAGCGGGGGGAAAAACATTCAGTACTTC. This codes for CASSLQTSGGKNIQYF.

This sequence joins TRBV7-9 and TRBJ2-5, with D hard to call. V was cut by 10 bases and J by 0 bases, with 3 bases left in between. This CDR3 comprises 10 residues. The germline CDR1 and CDR2 sequences are SEHNR and FQNEAQ (reference sequence). The CDR3 DNA reads TGTGCCATCAACCAAGAGACCCAGTACTTC. It is translated as CAINQETQYF. The complete variable domain, with remaining parts taken from reference TRBV7-9 and TRBJ2-5, reads DTGVSQNPRHKITKRGQNVTFRCDPISEHNRLYWYRQTLGQGPEFLTYFQNEAQLEKSRLLSDRFSAERPKGSFSTLEIQRTEQGDSAMYLCAINQETQYFGPGTRLLVL.

This clone appeared a single time. The CDR3: CASAWGTLADTQYF. CDR3 bases: TGTGCCAGCGCGTGGGGCACCCTAGCAGATACGCAGTATTTT. The chain employs TRBV27 and TRBJ2-3; tentative D call: TRBD1 (5 bases). The germline CDR1 and CDR2 sequences are MNHEY and SMNVEV (reference sequence). V shed 8 bases and J shed 4 bases, with 16 bases lying between them. The CDR3 sequence is 14 residues long.

The rearrangement links TRBV5-4 to TRBJ1-5; the match to TRBD1 covers 8 bases. CDR1 and CDR2 from the germline V gene are SGHNT and YYREEE (reference sequence). The CDR3 sequence is 14 residues long. V lost 4 bases, J lost 7 bases, and 7 bases stayed unmatched. The CDR3 coding sequence is TGTGCCAGCAGCGTGCAGGGGGCCAGACAGCCCCAGCATTTT. Amino acids: CASSVQGARQPQHF.

The gene calls are TRBV7-2 and TRBJ2-5; D is uncertain. V lost 2 bases to trimming and J lost 5 bases, with 15 bases between them. The length of the CDR3 is 15 residues. The V gene's germline CDR1 is SGHTA and CDR2 FQGNSA. The CDR3 nucleotides are TGTGCCAGCAGCTTAAGTCTGGTGGGCTGGGAGACCCAGTACTTC. Protein product: CASSLSLVGWETQYF. Using reference TRBV7-2 and TRBJ2-5 for the parts outside the CDR3, the full variable domain is GAGVSQSPSNKVTEKGKDVELRCDPISGHTALYWYRQSLGQGLEFLIYFQGNSAPDKSGLPSDRFSAERTGGSVSTLTIQRTQQEDSAVYLCASSLSLVGWETQYFGPGTRLLVL.

This chain joins TRBV19 and TRBJ1-3, with D hard to call. Germline CDR1 and CDR2: LNHDA and SQIVND (reference sequence). Deletions cut 6 bases from V and 4 bases from J, with 16 bases between. The CDR3 has 15 amino acids. Written as DNA, the CDR3 is TGTGCCAGTAGAAGAGGTGGCACGGCGGGAAACACCATATATTTT. It encodes CASRRGGTAGNTIYF.

The chain uses TRBV10-3 and TRBJ2-6; TRBD1 matches 7 bases. The trim removed 0 bases at V and 1 base at J, leaving 9 bases unmatched. The germline gives CDR1 ENHRY, CDR2 SYGVKD. The CDR3 length is 19 residues. The CDR3 region has the DNA TGTGCCATCAGTGAGTCTGGACAGGCCAGGACTTCTGGGGCCAACGTCCTGACTTTC. Translating gives CAISESGQARTSGANVLTF.

This rearrangement joins TRBV5-6 to TRBJ1-6; D perhaps matches TRBD1 (5 bases). Germline assignment: CDR1 SGHDT and CDR2 YYEEEE. The CDR3 totals 17 residues. Deletions cut 1 base from V and 0 bases from J, with 11 bases between. CDR3 protein: CASSLWGGSSYNSPLHF. The CDR3, as DNA: TGTGCCAGCAGCTTGTGGGGGGGGAGCTCCTATAATTCACCCCTCCACTTT.

The rearrangement uses TRBV18 and TRBJ1-2, with 10 bases fitting TRBD1. The CDR3 contains 15 residues. Germline values: CDR1 KGHSH, CDR2 LQKENI. V dropped 0 bases and J dropped 7; count of bases not matched to a gene: 5. CDR3 nucleotides: TGTGCCAGCTCACCACCGGGACAGGGGATGAGTGGCTACACCTTC. The encoded protein is CASSPPGQGMSGYTF.

The chain uses TRBV19 and TRBJ2-1, with D possibly TRBD1 on 5 matching bases. Per germline, CDR1 LNHDA and CDR2 SQIVND (reference sequence). V was clipped by 5 bases and J by 5 bases, with 16 bases between them. This CDR3 is built from 15 residues. DNA of the CDR3: TGTGCCAGTAGTTTAAGTGGGGCGTACAACAATGAGCAGTTCTTC. Encoded protein: CASSLSGAYNNEQFF. The full variable domain, its missing parts supplied by reference TRBV19 and TRBJ2-1, is DGGITQSPKYLFRKEGQNVTLSCEQNLNHDAMYWYRQDPGQGLRLIYYSQIVNDFQKGDIAEGYSVSREKKESFPLTVTSAQKNPTAFYLCASSLSGAYNNEQFFGPGTRLTVL.

The genes are TRBV7-2 and TRBJ2-7; TRBD1 matches 7 bases. Per the germline V gene, CDR1 is SGHTA and CDR2 is FQGNSA. The CDR3 consists of 15 residues. The V segment lost 5 bases and the J segment 0 bases; nucleotides outside the gene matches: 7. CDR3: CASSKGQSSSYEQYF. The CDR3 region has the DNA TGTGCCAGCAGCAAGGGACAGAGTAGCTCCTACGAGCAGTACTTC.

The chain uses TRBV24-1 and TRBJ1-4, with D possibly TRBD1 on 6 matching bases. V lost 2 bases and J 5 bases, leaving 20 bases between the germline ends. The length of the CDR3 is 18 residues. The germline V gene encodes CDR1 KGHDR and CDR2 SFDVKD. CDR3 bases: TGTGCCACCAGTGATTCCCCTCCCTATGGGGGGGCAAATGAAAAACTGTTTTTT. Its translation: CATSDSPPYGGANEKLFF.